The 21 T cell receptor beta chains given below trace back to one sample, sequenced in a study of metastatic and nonmetastatic thyroid tumors. TCRdb re-clonotyped the PCR reads through MiXCR. Among tens of thousands of clones listed, less than 25% were seen once. Patients were all untreated before their thyroid surgery. Source material: blood. The receptors shown here come from a female donor with papillary thyroid cancer or a benign thyroid nodule (not recorded which). Some clones in this sample may be carry-over from other donors' samples.

This clone was counted at least ten times. This CDR3 is CASSSGLGGESDEQFF. The CDR3 DNA sequence: TGCGCCAGCAGCTCGGGACTAGGAGGCGAGTCCGATGAGCAGTTCTTC. V usage is TRBV5-1 and J usage is TRBJ2-1, with 8 bases fitting TRBD2. The CDR3 runs 16 residues. The germline CDR1 and CDR2 sequences are SGHRS and YFSETQ. With V trimmed by 3 bases and J by 8 bases, 13 bases remained unmatched.

This clone has ten or more counts. This chain links TRBV20-1 with TRBJ2-1; 7 bases fit TRBD2. The V segment lost 1 base and the J segment 9 bases; nucleotides outside the gene matches: 9. The germline V gene encodes CDR1 DFQATT and CDR2 SNEGSKA (reference sequence). The length of the CDR3 is 14 residues. This CDR3 is CSARAVNSGFEQFF. The CDR3 DNA is TGCAGTGCTAGAGCTGTTAATAGCGGGTTTGAGCAGTTCTTC.

This clone occurred many times. This chain links TRBV7-8 with TRBJ2-1; D may match TRBD1 or TRBD2 (5 bases each). CDR1 and CDR2 from the germline V gene are SGHVS and FQNEAQ. Trimming cost V 6 bases and J 9 bases, with 15 bases left between them. This CDR3 has 13 amino acids. CDR3 in DNA: TGTGCCAGCAGTACCCGGTCGGGGACTGAGCAGTTCTTC. This encodes CASSTRSGTEQFF.

J is TRBJ2-7 and V is TRBV4-1; D call uncertain. V lost 1 base and J lost 0, with 10 bases in between. Germline V gene sequence: CDR1 MGHRA, CDR2 YSYEKL. This CDR3 is 15 amino acids long. CDR3 sequence reads: CASSQVSGLSYEQYF. The CDR3 nucleotides are TGCGCCAGCAGCCAAGTCTCCGGCCTCTCCTACGAGCAGTACTTC.

In this sample, this clone is medium-sized. The rearrangement joins TRBV6-1 to TRBJ1-5, with a weak D call TRBD1 (5 bases). Germline lookup yields CDR1 MNHNS and CDR2 SASEGT. The CDR3 has 13 amino acids. Trimming removed 2 bases at V and 4 bases at J, with 6 bases between. The CDR3 region is CASSESGNQPQHF. DNA for the CDR3: TGTGCCAGCAGTGAATCAGGGAATCAGCCCCAGCATTTT.

This clone was found many times. The chain combines TRBV7-2 with TRBJ2-5; no firm D call. The CDR3 totals 11 residues. Trimming removed 2 bases from V and 3 bases from J, with 1 base in between. Germline V lookup: CDR1 SGHTA, CDR2 FQGNSA. CDR3 region: CASSLKETQYF. The CDR3, as DNA: TGTGCCAGCAGCTTAAAAGAGACCCAGTACTTC.

This clone has a count of ten or more. The chain uses TRBV20-1 and TRBJ1-6, with TRBD1 matching 7 bases. The J segment lost 6 bases and the V segment lost 2 bases, leaving 7 bases of the junction unmatched. The CDR3 loop spans 15 amino acids. The germline CDR1 and CDR2 sequences are DFQATT and SNEGSKA (reference sequence). CDR3 protein: CSARRSGTANSPLHF. The CDR3 nucleotides are TGCAGTGCTAGACGGTCCGGGACAGCTAATTCACCCCTCCACTTT.

This clone qualifies as medium-sized (0.01 to 0.1%). V usage is TRBV20-1 and J usage is TRBJ2-7; TRBD2 agrees at 7 bases. CDR1 DFQATT and CDR2 SNEGSKA come from the germline V gene (reference sequence). The CDR3 runs 13 residues. The J segment lost 4 bases and the V segment lost 4 bases, leaving 7 bases of the junction unmatched. The CDR3: CSAMAREPYEQYF. The CDR3, as DNA: TGCAGTGCTATGGCGCGGGAGCCTTACGAGCAGTACTTC.

This chain connects TRBV25-1 to TRBJ1-1; the D is unclear. Germline values: CDR1 MGHDK, CDR2 SYGVNS. The CDR3 consists of 13 residues. The V end was cut by 2 bases, the J end by 1 base, with 5 bases between. CDR3 DNA sequence: TGTGCCAGCAGTGAAGTGGGGAACACTGAAGCTTTCTTT. Encoded protein: CASSEVGNTEAFF. Based on the CDR3 plus reference TRBV25-1 and TRBJ1-1, the full variable domain is EADIYQTPRYLVIGTGKKITLECSQTMGHDKMYWYQQDPGMELHLIHYSYGVNSTEKGDLSSESTVSRIRTEHFPLTLESARPSHTSQYLCASSEVGNTEAFFGQGTRLTVV.

In the case of this clone: A read error may produce the germline difference seen at one junction end. The V gene is TRBV9, the J gene TRBJ2-5, with 8 bases matching TRBD2. The CDR3 totals 12 residues. Germline loops: CDR1 SGDLS, CDR2 YYNGEE. CDR3 in amino acids: CARSGSNDHQYF. CDR3 sequence (DNA): TGTGCCAGAAGCGGGAGCAACGACCACCAGTACTTC. Combining the CDR3 with reference TRBV9 and TRBJ2-5 gives the whole variable domain DSGVTQTPKHLITATGQRVTLRCSPRSGDLSVYWYQQSLDQGLQFLIQYYNGEERAKGNILERFSAQQFPDLHSELNLSSLELGDSALYFCARSGSNDHQYFGPGTRLLVL.

In its sample, this clone was seen many times. The chain recombines TRBV6-4 with TRBJ2-1, with D unresolved. Trimming removed 3 bases at V and 5 bases at J, with 8 bases between. Germline CDR1 reads MRHNA; CDR2 reads SNTAGT. This CDR3 spans 13 amino acids. CDR3 DNA sequence: TGTGCCAGCAGTGAAGAGGATAACAATGAGCAGTTCTTC. It translates to CASSEEDNNEQFF.

This clone was seen at least ten times. The rearrangement links TRBV6-7 to TRBJ1-2, with a possible D match to TRBD1 (5 bases). TRBV6-7 has ORF status, its function being uncertain. With 1 base removed from V and 3 bases from J, the gap between germline ends came to 9 bases. The CDR3 totals 14 residues. CDR3 sequence: CASSYFQGDYGYTF. The DNA of the CDR3 is TGTGCCAGCAGTTACTTTCAGGGAGACTATGGCTACACCTTC.

The V gene is TRBV20-1, the J gene TRBJ2-1, with 11 bases lining up with TRBD2. Germline lookup yields CDR1 DFQATT and CDR2 SNEGSKA (reference sequence). V was pared by 4 bases and J by 3 bases, with 5 bases of the junction left unmatched. The length of the CDR3 is 15 residues. CDR3 sequence: CSAKTGTSGYNEQFF. Written as DNA, the CDR3 is TGCAGTGCTAAGACCGGGACTAGCGGCTACAATGAGCAGTTCTTC.

This clone came up a few times. Possible read error: a much larger clone is one base away. The gene calls are TRBV9 and TRBJ2-5, with D tentatively TRBD1 or TRBD2 (5 bases each). Germline-derived CDR1 and CDR2 are SGDLS and YYNGEE. This CDR3 comprises 14 residues. V dropped 1 base and J dropped 5 bases, with 12 bases sitting between them. The CDR3, as DNA: TGTGCCAGCAGCGTATTAGGGGACGTGGAGACCCAGTACTTC. Its translation: CASSVLGDVETQYF.

This clone occurred many times. The chain is built from TRBV10-3 and TRBJ2-5; a possible D gene is TRBD2 (5 bases). The CDR3 runs 16 residues. Germline loops: CDR1 ENHRY, CDR2 SYGVKD. Trimming left V 5 bases short and J 2 bases short, with 18 bases between. In DNA, the CDR3 is TGTGCCATCAGTCGGAATCAGGCGGGCGTACAAGAGACCCAGTACTTC. Translating gives CAISRNQAGVQETQYF.

Concerning this clone: One end of the junction fails to match germline, which may point to a read error. The chain joins TRBV6-2 or TRBV6-3 to TRBJ2-7; tentative D call: TRBD1 (6 bases). CDR1 MNHEY and CDR2 SVGEGT come from the germline V gene. CDR3 size: 14 residues. CDR3 DNA sequence: TGTGCCTGCAGTCGGGACATAAGCTCCTACGAGCAGGACTTC. Protein sequence: CACSRDISSYEQDF.

There are many counts of this clone. The chain couples TRBV5-6 to TRBJ2-1, with 13 bases fitting TRBD2. Germline V gene data show CDR1 as SGHDT and CDR2 as YYEEEE. The V and J ends lost 2 bases and 4 bases, in that order; junction bases with no gene match: 6. The CDR3 length is 17 residues. CDR3 sequence reads: CASSLLAGGLSYNEQFF. CDR3 sequence (DNA): TGTGCCAGCAGCTTACTAGCGGGAGGGCTTTCGTACAATGAGCAGTTCTTC.

This clone has a count of ten or more. V and J are TRBV6-2 or TRBV6-3 and TRBJ1-4, with 9 bases fitting TRBD1. The CDR3 runs to 15 residues. The germline V gene encodes CDR1 MNHEY and CDR2 SVGEGT. The junction had 3 bases not matched to a gene; V was cut back by 0 bases and J by 7 bases. CDR3 region: CASSYSRTGAEKLFF. The DNA for the CDR3 is TGTGCCAGCAGTTACTCGAGGACAGGGGCTGAAAAACTGTTTTTT.

This clone is a singleton in its sample. The V call is TRBV30, the J call TRBJ2-1, with D uncertain. CDR1 is GTSNPN, CDR2 SVGIG, per germline (reference sequence). The CDR3 covers 16 residues. V dropped 2 bases and J dropped 0 bases, with 14 bases sitting between them. CDR3 protein: CAWSLASRISYNEQFF. CDR3 nucleotides: TGTGCCTGGAGTCTCGCCTCCAGGATCTCCTACAATGAGCAGTTCTTC.

Sample share makes this clone medium-sized. The J gene is TRBJ2-7, the V gene TRBV4-3, with D possibly TRBD2 on 6 matching bases. The CDR3 is made up of 15 amino acids. V lost 4 bases and J lost 3, with 16 bases in between. Per the germline V gene, CDR1 is LGHNA and CDR2 is YSLEER. The CDR3 nucleotides read TGCGCCAGCAGCCCGGCCTCCGGGACTGTCTACGAGCAGTACTTC. This gives the protein CASSPASGTVYEQYF.

This rearrangement joins TRBV6-9 to TRBJ2-5, with D maybe TRBD2 (5 bases). The V and J ends lost 8 bases and 6 bases respectively, with 10 bases between them. Germline CDR1 is MNHGY and CDR2 is SVAAGI. The CDR3 is 11 residues long. CDR3 protein: CASEGVQTQYF. The CDR3 coding sequence is TGTGCCAGCGAGGGCGTCCAGACCCAGTACTTC.